This is a list of T cell receptor beta chains from one sample in a study of graft-versus-host responses after intestinal transplantation. Libraries were prepared by immunoSEQ multiplex PCR; TCRdb keeps only in-frame clonotypes and omits some of them. The repertoire holds 40,000 to 55,000 clones, with approximately 95% as singletons. Their antigens are not known. Sample: unstimulated CD8+ T cells sorted from spleen or lymph node cells, taken before transplant. The origin of the receptors is a human donor who was the organ donor for an intestinal transplant. Both conserved end residues are trimmed from each CDR3.

>TRBJ1-6|TRBV27
ASSRDVQRLSNSPLH
>TRBJ2-2|TRBV4-1
ASSQGGTGELF
>TRBJ2-1|TRBV7-9
ASSLRGYNEQF
>TRBJ2-7|TRBV6-5
ASSEMAGEYEQY
>TRBJ1-5|TRBV6-1
ASSGVGPGQPQH
>TRBJ2-7|TRBV27
ASKSGTGSYEQY
>TRBJ2-7|TRBV6-5
ASTEGPSHYEQY
>TRBJ1-2|TRBV4-1
ASSQERATAGDGYT
>TRBJ2-1|TRBV11-2
ASSDSIGAGDNEQF
>TRBJ2-5|TRBV4-2
ASSQVTGTGFTETQY
>TRBJ2-7|TRBV15
ATSRDLEGASYEQY
>TRBJ2-3|TRBV28
ASGLDTQY
>TRBJ1-1|TRBV4-3
ASSQDWTGGTEAF
>TRBJ2-3|TRBV4-3
ASSQDWVYTDTQY
>TRBJ1-2|TRBV28
ASSFPPIDRGANYGYT
>TRBJ2-7|TRBV4-2
ASSQAHSYEQY
>TRBJ1-1|TRBV6-5
ASSLPGANTEAF
>TRBJ1-2|TRBV4-2
ASSQEGGSNYGYT
>TRBJ2-7|TRBV27
ASRLSGGASYEQY
>TRBJ2-1|TRBV28
ASSLFEGNEQF
>TRBJ2-7|TRBV4-1
ASSQRLSGGQLGYEQY
>TRBJ1-1|TRBV11-1
ASSLVEGRTEAF
>TRBJ1-1|TRBV10-1
ASSDGQSNTEAF
>TRBJ2-5|TRBV12-5
ASASSGAGGETQY
>TRBJ2-5|TRBV7-9
ASSSTTSGGELETQY
>TRBJ1-5|TRBV27
ASGLLGQPQH
>TRBJ2-7|TRBV29-1
SVGGGTYEQY
>TRBJ2-7|TRBV7-9
ASSRTPGQDTYEQY
>TRBJ2-3|TRBV25-1
ASSEWDRDSSTDTQY
>TRBJ1-2|TRBV9
ASSAVTGGPPGYT
>TRBJ1-2|TRBV12-2
ASRFDEGDYGYT
>TRBJ1-1|TRBV5-8
ASSGGPYTEAF
>TRBJ2-4|TRBV12-1
ASSHGTSGGVAKNIQY
>TRBJ1-1|TRBV7-9
ASSLSHGGANTEAF
>TRBJ2-7|TRBV5-1
ASSLLTGTAGVLLYEQY
>TRBJ1-1|TRBV16
ASSQSPGPNTEAF
>TRBJ2-2|TRBV7-9
ASSAAASGGYHGELF
>TRBJ1-2|TRBV7-9
ASSLPEDYGYT
>TRBJ1-1|TRBV4-3
ASSQGVLEGPNTEAF
>TRBJ2-7|TRBV7-9
ASSQLTYEQY